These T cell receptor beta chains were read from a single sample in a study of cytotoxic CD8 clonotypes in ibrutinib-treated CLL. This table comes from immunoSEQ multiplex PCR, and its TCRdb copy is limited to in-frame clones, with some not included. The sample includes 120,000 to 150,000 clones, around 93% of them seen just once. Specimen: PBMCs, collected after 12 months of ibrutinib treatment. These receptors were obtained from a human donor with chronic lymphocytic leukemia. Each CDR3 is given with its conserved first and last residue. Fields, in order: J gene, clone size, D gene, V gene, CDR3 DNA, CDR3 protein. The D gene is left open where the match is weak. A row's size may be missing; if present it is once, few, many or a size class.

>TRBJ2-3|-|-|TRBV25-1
TGTGCCAGCGCCAGAGGGAGGAACACAGATACGCAGTATTTT
CASARGRNTDTQYF
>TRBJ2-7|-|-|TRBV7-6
TGTGCCAGCAGCTTAGCCGCGGACGGACCCTACGAGCAGTACTTC
CASSLAADGPYEQYF
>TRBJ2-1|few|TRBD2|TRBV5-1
TGCGCCACCTCCAAATGGGAGGGCCAGGGCAATGAGCAGTTCTTC
CATSKWEGQGNEQFF
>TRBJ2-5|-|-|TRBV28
TGTGCCACCGGGGGAGGAGTGGTTAGGGAGACCCAGTACTTC
CATGGGVVRETQYF
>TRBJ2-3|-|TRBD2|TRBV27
TGTGCCAGCAGTTCCACTAGCGGGACGGGGGATACGCAGTATTTT
CASSSTSGTGDTQYF
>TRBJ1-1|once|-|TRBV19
TGTGCCTCCTCACAGGGCCCTGAAGCTTTCTTT
CASSQGPEAFF
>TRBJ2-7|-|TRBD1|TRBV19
TGTGCCAGTAGCTCGGGACAGGGGGTTTTCGAGCAGTACTTC
CASSSGQGVFEQYF
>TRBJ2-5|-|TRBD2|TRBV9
TGTGCCAGCAGCGTGCAGCCTCCGGGACTAGGAGCTCCAGAGACCCAGTACTTC
CASSVQPPGLGAPETQYF
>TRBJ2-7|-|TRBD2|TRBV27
TGTGCCAGCAGTTTATCAACCGGGACTAGCGCTTCCTACGAGCAGTACTTC
CASSLSTGTSASYEQYF
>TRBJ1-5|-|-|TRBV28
TGTGCCAGCACCTCGCAAGGGAGCAATCAGCCCCAGCATTTT
CASTSQGSNQPQHF
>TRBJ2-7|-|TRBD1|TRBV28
TGTGCCAGTAAACAGGGGTCCTACGAGCAGTACTTC
CASKQGSYEQYF
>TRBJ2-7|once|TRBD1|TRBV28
TGTGCCAGCAGTCGGGGACAGGGATTTACTCCCTACGAGCAGTACTTC
CASSRGQGFTPYEQYF
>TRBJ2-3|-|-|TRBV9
TGTGCCAGCAGCCCACGTAGTGATACGCAGTATTTT
CASSPRSDTQYF
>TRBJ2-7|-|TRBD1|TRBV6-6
TGTGCCAGCAATAGGGACAGGGAACAAGAGCAGTACTTC
CASNRDREQEQYF
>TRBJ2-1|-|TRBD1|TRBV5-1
TGCGCCAGCACCATCACGACAGGGCATGTGAATGAGCAGTTCTTC
CASTITTGHVNEQFF
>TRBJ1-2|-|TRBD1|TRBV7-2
TGTGCCAGCAGCTTAGGACAGGGCAAGGGCTATGGCTACACCTTC
CASSLGQGKGYGYTF
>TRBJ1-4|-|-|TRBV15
TGTGCCACCGCGAGAGGGGCTAATGAAAAACTGTTTTTT
CATARGANEKLFF
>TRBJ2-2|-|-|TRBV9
TGTGCCAGCCTAGGGGACGGGGAGCTGTTTTTT
CASLGDGELFF
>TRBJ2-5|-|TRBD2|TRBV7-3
TGTGCCAGCAGCTTAACCGGACTAGCGGGACAAGAGACCCAGTACTTC
CASSLTGLAGQETQYF
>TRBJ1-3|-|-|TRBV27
TGTGCCAGCAGTTTGGACGCAGGAAACACCATATATTTT
CASSLDAGNTIYF
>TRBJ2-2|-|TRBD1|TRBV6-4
TGTGCCAGCAGTGCTGACAGGGCCGGGGAGCTGTTTTTT
CASSADRAGELFF
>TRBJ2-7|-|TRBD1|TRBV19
TGTGCCAGTAGTGGCAGGGACAGCTACGAGCAGTACTTC
CASSGRDSYEQYF
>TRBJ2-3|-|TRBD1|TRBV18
TGTGCCAGCTCACCAGTTTATGGGGACAGACGTAGCACAGATACGCAGTATTTT
CASSPVYGDRRSTDTQYF
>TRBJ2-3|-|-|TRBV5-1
TGCGCCAGCAGCCGAGGGACGGCGGGAGATACGCAGTATTTT
CASSRGTAGDTQYF